This T cell receptor beta chain was identified during a study of shared clonotypes between healthy human individuals. Study-level points and caveats: Donor clonotype sharing was expected to depend on sequencing depth.

A remark on this clone: Its antigen is currently unknown.

Several immunoSEQ 96-well plates shared each subset's DNA, each plate a replicate. Using about 0.2 ug DNA, approximately 27,000 T cell genomes, the sorted-subset replicate PCRs were run. Repertoires were generated with immunoSEQ multiplex PCR, while TCRdb's copy carries only in-frame clones and drops some. Among roughly 2 million clones listed, 90% to 96% were seen once. The germline V and J ends were trimmed by 5 bases and 4 bases, with 12 bases remaining between them. CDR3 size: 15 residues. In germline, CDR1 is MNHEY, CDR2 SVGAGI. Healthy adults negative for HIV, lacking recent acute infections or vaccinations, served as donors.

The sample was naive CD4+ T cells sorted from blood. Regarding subset: CD45RA+ positively selected. The chain is built from TRBV6-5 and TRBJ1-6; D is ambiguous. The origin of this receptor is a man aged 18-30 years in good health. CDR3 in DNA: TGTGCCAGCAGTCCTCTCGACGGATATAATTCACCCCTCCACTTT. Protein sequence: CASSPLDGYNSPLHF.